This TCR beta chain was observed in a study of T cell responses to AZD1222 COVID-19 vaccine. On this clone itself: The antigen remains undetermined.

Broader study findings: Repertoires were obtained only post-peak T cell response. Most donors were white British and more were female, and clonal diversity was possibly underestimated. Spike-specific TCR repertoires showed rising breadth and depth after two AZD1222 doses.

Measured with immunoSEQ multiplex PCR; TCRdb has only the in-frame clones, and not every one. The sample contains about 140,000 clones, approximately 89% of which appear only once. Germline values: CDR1 MNHEY, CDR2 SVGEGT. V was clipped by 5 bases and J by 3 bases, with 17 bases between them. The CDR3 has 15 residues. The clonotype originates from an adult who received the AZD1222 COVID-19 vaccine. The specimen was peripheral blood, collected 28 days after the second AZD1222 dose. The chain links TRBV6-2 or TRBV6-3 to TRBJ2-7; D gene uncertain. CDR3 nucleotide sequence: TGTGCCAGCAGTACACGCTTGGGGATCCACTACGAGCAGTACTTC. Translation: CASSTRLGIHYEQYF.